The 5 T cell receptor beta chains below were found in one sample sequenced in a study of cytomegalovirus exposure and HLA in healthy donors. The primer mix had 60 Vbeta and 13 Jbeta primers. The method was immunoSEQ multiplex PCR; TCRdb's version includes in-frame clones alone and lacks a portion of them. Here the sample spans approximately 120,000 clones, approximately 76% being singletons. The sequenced material came from PBMCs. Receptors originate from a man aged 35 to 55 in good health and CMV-seronegative.

V gene TRBV6-7 combines with J gene TRBJ1-4, with D possibly TRBD1 on 6 matching bases. TRBV6-7 is flagged as an ORF with uncertain function. V was shortened by 5 bases and J by 13 bases, with 11 bases between the two germline ends. The CDR3 loop spans 11 amino acids. The CDR3 sequence is CASSDRCLLFF. DNA of the CDR3: TGTGCCAGCAGTGACAGGTGCTTACTGTTTTTT.

The chain carries TRBV7-9 and TRBJ1-1, with 10 bases identical to TRBD1. This CDR3 comprises 14 residues. Per germline, CDR1 SEHNR and CDR2 FQNEAQ (reference sequence). The trim removed 3 bases at V and 7 bases at J, leaving 5 bases unmatched. The CDR3 region is CASSLGTGENEAFF. The CDR3 DNA sequence: TGTGCCAGCAGCTTGGGGACAGGGGAAAATGAAGCTTTCTTT.

This clone was detected only a few times. V is TRBV29-1 and J is TRBJ2-3; TRBD2 aligns across 14 bases. The germline CDR1 and CDR2 sequences are SQVTM and ANQGSEA. The CDR3 contains 15 residues. J lost 2 bases, V lost 7 bases, and 5 bases had no gene match. CDR3 DNA sequence: TGCAGCGCCGTGGGACTAGCGGGGGCCACAGATACGCAGTATTTT. This encodes CSAVGLAGATDTQYF.

The V call is TRBV6-5, the J call TRBJ2-7, with D uncertain. Per the germline V gene, CDR1 is MNHEY and CDR2 is SVGAGI. The CDR3 loop spans 15 amino acids. V was pared by 7 bases and J by 3 bases, with 19 bases between. The CDR3 DNA is TGTGCCAGCAACCCTCTAGGTGGAGCCGACTACGAGCAGTACTTC. Protein sequence: CASNPLGGADYEQYF.

This clone was counted once. The J gene is TRBJ1-6, the V gene TRBV27; 7 bases line up with TRBD1. Germline V lookup: CDR1 MNHEY, CDR2 SMNVEV (reference sequence). J was trimmed by 3 bases and V by 9 bases; bases with no gene match: 5. CDR3 length equals 14 residues. The CDR3 DNA is TGTGCCAGTAAAGACAGGGACTATAATTCACCCCTCCACTTT. This sequence encodes CASKDRDYNSPLHF.